This T cell receptor (beta chain) was recovered during a study of patients and donors after allogeneic stem cell transplantation. CDR1 SQVTM and CDR2 ANQGSEA come from the germline V gene. The CDR3 has 14 amino acids. This clonotype was observed a few times. A read error may produce the germline difference seen at one junction end. TCRdb called the RT-PCR reads again in MiXCR, with one record for every CDR3 protein. Among under 200,000 distinct CDR3 sequences listed, 30% were seen once. The TCR sequence derives from a human donor who was either an allogeneic HSCT recipient or a stem cell or donor lymphocyte infusion donor (not recorded which). It is not recorded whose cells these are; they may come from a transplant donor. The J gene is TRBJ2-2, the V gene TRBV29-1, with D possibly matching TRBD2 (6 bases). The sample consisted of blood, either unsorted or a sorted T cell fraction (not recorded which). Here the CDR3 DNA reads TGTAGCGTTGAGGGAGGACAGAACACCGGGGAGCTGTTTTTT. It encodes CSVEGGQNTGELFF.